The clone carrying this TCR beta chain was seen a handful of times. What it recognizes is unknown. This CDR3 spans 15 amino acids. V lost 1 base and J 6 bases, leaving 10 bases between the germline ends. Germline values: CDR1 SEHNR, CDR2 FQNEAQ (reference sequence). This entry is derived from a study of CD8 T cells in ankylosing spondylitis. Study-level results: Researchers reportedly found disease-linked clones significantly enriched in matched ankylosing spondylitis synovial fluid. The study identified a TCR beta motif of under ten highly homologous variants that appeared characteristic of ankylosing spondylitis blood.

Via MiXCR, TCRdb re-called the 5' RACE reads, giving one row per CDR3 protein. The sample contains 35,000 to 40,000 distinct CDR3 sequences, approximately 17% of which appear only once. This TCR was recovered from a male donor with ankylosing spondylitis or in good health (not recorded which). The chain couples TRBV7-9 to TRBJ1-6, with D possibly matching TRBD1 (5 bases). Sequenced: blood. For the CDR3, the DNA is TGTGCCAGCAGCTTAGGGACATCGGCTAATTCACCCCTCCACTTT. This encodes CASSLGTSANSPLHF.